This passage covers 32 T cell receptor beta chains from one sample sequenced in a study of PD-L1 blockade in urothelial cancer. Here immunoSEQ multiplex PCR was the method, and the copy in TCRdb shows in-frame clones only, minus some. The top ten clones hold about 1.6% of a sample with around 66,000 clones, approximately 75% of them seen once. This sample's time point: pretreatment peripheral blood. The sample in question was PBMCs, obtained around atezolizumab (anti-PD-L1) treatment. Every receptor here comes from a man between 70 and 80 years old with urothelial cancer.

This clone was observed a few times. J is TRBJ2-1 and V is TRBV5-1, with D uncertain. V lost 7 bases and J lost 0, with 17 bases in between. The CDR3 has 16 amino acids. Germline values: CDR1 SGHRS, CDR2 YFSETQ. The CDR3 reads CASCEDSTYSYNEQFF. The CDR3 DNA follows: TGCGCCAGCTGCGAAGACTCGACTTACTCCTACAATGAGCAGTTCTTC.

In nucleotides, the CDR3 is TGTGCCAGTAGTTTAGGACAGGTCTCTGAAGCTTTCTTT. This sequence encodes CASSLGQVSEAFF. The gene calls are TRBV19 and TRBJ1-1; 7 bases fit TRBD1. Trimming at V came to 5 bases and at J to 6 bases, leaving 6 bases not matched to a gene. CDR1 and CDR2 from the germline V gene are LNHDA and SQIVND (reference sequence). This CDR3 has 13 residues.

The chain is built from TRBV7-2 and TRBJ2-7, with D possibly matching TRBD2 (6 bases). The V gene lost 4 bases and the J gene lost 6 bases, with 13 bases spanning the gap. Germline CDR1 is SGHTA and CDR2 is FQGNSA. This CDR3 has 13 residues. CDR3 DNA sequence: TGTGCCAGCAGCTACGCGGGAATGGGCGAGCAGTACTTC. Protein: CASSYAGMGEQYF.

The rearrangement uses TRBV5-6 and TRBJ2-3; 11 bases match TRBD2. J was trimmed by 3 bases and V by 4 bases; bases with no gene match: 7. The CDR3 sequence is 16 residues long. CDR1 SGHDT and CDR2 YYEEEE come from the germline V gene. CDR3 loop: CASSAPLAGVTDTQYF. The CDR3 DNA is TGTGCCAGCAGCGCACCACTAGCGGGAGTGACAGATACGCAGTATTTT.

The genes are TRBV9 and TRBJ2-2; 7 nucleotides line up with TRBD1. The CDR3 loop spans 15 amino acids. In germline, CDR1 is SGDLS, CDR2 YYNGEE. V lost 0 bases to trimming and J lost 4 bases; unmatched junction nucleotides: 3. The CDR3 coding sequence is TGTGCCAGCAGCGTAGGGGACAGAGGCACCGGGGAGCTGTTTTTT. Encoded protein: CASSVGDRGTGELFF. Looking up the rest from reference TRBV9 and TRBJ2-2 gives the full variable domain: DSGVTQTPKHLITATGQRVTLRCSPRSGDLSVYWYQQSLDQGLQFLIQYYNGEERAKGNILERFSAQQFPDLHSELNLSSLELGDSALYFCASSVGDRGTGELFFGEGSRLTVL.

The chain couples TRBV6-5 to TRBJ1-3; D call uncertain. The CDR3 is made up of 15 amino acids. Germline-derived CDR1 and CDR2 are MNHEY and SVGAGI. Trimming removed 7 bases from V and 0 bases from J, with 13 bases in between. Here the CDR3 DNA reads TGTGCCAGCACCCTTGACGCGGACTCTGGAAACACCATATATTTT. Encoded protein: CASTLDADSGNTIYF.

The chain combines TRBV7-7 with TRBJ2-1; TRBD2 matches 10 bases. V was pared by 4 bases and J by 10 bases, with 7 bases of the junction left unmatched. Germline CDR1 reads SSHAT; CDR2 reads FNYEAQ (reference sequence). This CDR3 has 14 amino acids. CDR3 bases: TGTGCCAGCAGCTCTTCTAGCGGGAGCGGGGAGCAGTTCTTC. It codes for CASSSSSGSGEQFF.

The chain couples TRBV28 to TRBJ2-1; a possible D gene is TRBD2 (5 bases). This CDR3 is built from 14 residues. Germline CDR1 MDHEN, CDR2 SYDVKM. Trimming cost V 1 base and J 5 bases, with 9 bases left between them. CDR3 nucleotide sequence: TGTGCCAGCAGTTTATATACGAGGGACAATGAGCAGTTCTTC. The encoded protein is CASSLYTRDNEQFF.

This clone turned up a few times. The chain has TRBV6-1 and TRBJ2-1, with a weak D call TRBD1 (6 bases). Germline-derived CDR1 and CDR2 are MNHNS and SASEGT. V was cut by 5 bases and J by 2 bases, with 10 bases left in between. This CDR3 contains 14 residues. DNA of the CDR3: TGTGCCAGCAGTCAGGACAGTACCTACAATGAGCAGTTCTTC. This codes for CASSQDSTYNEQFF.

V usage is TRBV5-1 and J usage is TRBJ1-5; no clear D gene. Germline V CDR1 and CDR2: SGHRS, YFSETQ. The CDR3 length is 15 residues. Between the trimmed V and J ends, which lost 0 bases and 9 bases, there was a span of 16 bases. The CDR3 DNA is TGCGCCAGCAGCTTGGAGGGCGGGCCTGGGCGGCCCCAGCATTTT. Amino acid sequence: CASSLEGGPGRPQHF.

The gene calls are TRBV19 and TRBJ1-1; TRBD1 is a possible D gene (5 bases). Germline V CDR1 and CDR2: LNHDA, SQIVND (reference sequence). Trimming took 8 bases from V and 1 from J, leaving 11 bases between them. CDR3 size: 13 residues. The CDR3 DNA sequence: TGTGCCAGTGGGGGGGGTTGGAACACTGAAGCTTTCTTT. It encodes CASGGGWNTEAFF.

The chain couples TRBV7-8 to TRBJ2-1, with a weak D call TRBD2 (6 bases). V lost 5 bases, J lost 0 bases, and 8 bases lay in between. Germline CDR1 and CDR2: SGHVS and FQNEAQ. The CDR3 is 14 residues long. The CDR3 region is CASSLGSSYNEQFF. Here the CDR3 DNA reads TGTGCCAGCAGCCTCGGGAGCTCCTACAATGAGCAGTTCTTC.

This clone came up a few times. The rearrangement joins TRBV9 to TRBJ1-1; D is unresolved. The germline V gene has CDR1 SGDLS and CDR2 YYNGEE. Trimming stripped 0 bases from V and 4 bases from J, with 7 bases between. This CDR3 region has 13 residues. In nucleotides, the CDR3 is TGTGCCAGCAGCGTAGGAGGGTTCACTGAAGCTTTCTTT. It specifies CASSVGGFTEAFF.

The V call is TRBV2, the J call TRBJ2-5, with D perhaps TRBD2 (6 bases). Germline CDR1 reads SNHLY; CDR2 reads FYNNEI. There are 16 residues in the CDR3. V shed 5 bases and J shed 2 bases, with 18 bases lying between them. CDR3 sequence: CASSSTPDRGQETQYF. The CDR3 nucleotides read TGTGCCAGCAGTTCGACCCCGGATCGGGGGCAAGAGACCCAGTACTTC.

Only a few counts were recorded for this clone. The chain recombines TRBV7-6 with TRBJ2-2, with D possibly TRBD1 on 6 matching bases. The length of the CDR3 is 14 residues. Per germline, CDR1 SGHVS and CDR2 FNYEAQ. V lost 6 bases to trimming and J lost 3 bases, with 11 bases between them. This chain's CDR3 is CASRQGVDTGELFF. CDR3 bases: TGTGCCAGCAGACAGGGTGTGGACACCGGGGAGCTGTTTTTT.

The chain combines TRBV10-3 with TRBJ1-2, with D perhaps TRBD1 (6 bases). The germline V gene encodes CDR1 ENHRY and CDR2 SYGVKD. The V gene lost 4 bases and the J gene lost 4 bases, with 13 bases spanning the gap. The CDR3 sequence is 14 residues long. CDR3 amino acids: CAISVGAGVYGYTF. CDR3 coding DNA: TGTGCCATCAGTGTCGGGGCAGGGGTCTATGGCTACACCTTC.

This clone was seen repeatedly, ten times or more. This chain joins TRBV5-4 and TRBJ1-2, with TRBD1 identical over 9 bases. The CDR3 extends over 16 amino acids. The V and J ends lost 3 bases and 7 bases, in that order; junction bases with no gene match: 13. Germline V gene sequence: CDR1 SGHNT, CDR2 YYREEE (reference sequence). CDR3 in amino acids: CASSWKGRDREAGYTF. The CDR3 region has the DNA TGTGCCAGCAGCTGGAAGGGTCGGGACAGGGAGGCTGGCTACACCTTC.

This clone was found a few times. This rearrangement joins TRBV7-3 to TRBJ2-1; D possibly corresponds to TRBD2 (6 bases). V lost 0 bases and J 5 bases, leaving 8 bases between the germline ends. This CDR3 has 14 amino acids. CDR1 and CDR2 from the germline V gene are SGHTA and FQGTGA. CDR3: CASSLTWTNNEQFF. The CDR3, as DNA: TGTGCCAGCAGCTTAACGTGGACTAACAATGAGCAGTTCTTC.

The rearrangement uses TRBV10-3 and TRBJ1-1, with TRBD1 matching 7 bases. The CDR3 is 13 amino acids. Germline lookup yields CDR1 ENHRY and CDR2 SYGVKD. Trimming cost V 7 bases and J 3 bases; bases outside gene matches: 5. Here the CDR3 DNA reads TGTGCCATCACCAGGGGGACCGACACTGAAGCTTTCTTT. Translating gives CAITRGTDTEAFF.

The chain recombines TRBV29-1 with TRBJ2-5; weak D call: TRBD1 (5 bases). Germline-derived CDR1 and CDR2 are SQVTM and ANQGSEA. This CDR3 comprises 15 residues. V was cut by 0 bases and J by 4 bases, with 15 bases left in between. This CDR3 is CSVEDGADLGETQYF. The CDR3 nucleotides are TGCAGCGTTGAAGATGGGGCCGACTTGGGAGAGACCCAGTACTTC.

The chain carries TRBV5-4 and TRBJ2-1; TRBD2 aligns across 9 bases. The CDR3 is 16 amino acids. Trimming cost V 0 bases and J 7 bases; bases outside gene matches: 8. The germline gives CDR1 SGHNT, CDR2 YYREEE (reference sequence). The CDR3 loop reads CASSLGGIAGENEQFF. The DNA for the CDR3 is TGTGCCAGCAGCTTGGGTGGGATAGCGGGAGAGAATGAGCAGTTCTTC.

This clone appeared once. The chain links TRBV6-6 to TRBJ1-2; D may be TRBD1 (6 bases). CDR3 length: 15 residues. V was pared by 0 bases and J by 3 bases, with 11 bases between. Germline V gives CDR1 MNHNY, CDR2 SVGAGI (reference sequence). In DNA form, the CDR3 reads TGTGCCAGCAGTTACTCGAGGGGGGGGGACTATGGCTACACCTTC. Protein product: CASSYSRGGDYGYTF.

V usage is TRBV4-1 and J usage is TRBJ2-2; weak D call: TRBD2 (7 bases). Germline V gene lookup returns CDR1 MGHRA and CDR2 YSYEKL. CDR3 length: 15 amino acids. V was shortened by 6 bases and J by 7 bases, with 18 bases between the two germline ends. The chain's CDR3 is CASSFPRGRRGELFF. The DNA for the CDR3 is TGCGCCAGCAGTTTTCCGCGGGGGCGGCGCGGGGAGCTGTTTTTT.

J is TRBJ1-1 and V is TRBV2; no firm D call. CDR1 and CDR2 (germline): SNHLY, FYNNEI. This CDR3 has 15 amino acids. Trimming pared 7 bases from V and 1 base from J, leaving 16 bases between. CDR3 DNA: TGTGCCAGCACCCAAGACCGGGAGGGGAACACTGAAGCTTTCTTT. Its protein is CASTQDREGNTEAFF. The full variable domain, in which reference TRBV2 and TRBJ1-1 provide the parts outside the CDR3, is EPEVTQTPSHQVTQMGQEVILRCVPISNHLYFYWYRQILGQKVEFLVSFYNNEISEKSEIFDDQFSVERPDGSNFTLKIRSTKLEDSAMYFCASTQDREGNTEAFFGQGTRLTVV.

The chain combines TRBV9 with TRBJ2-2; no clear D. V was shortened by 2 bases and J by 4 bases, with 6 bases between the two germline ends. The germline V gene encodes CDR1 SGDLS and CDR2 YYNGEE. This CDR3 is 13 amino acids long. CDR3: CASSVLSTGELFF. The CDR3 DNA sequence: TGTGCCAGCAGCGTGCTGAGCACCGGGGAGCTGTTTTTT. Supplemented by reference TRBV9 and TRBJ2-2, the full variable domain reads DSGVTQTPKHLITATGQRVTLRCSPRSGDLSVYWYQQSLDQGLQFLIQYYNGEERAKGNILERFSAQQFPDLHSELNLSSLELGDSALYFCASSVLSTGELFFGEGSRLTVL.

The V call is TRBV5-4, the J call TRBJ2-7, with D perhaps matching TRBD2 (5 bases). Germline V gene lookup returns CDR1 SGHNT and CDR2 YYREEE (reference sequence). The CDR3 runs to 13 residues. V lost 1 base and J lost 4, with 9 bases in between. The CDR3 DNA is TGTGCCAGCAGCTTGTCCGGGGAGTACGAGCAGTACTTC. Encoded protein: CASSLSGEYEQYF.

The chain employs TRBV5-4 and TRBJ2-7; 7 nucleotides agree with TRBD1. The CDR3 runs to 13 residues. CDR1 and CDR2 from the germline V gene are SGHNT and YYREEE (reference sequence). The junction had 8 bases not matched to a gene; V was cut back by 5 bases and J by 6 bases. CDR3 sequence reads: CASSDRAFIEQYF. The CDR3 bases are TGTGCCAGCAGTGACAGGGCGTTCATCGAGCAGTACTTC. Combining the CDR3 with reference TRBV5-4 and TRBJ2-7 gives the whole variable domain ETGVTQSPTHLIKTRGQQVTLRCSSQSGHNTVSWYQQALGQGPQFIFQYYREEENGRGNFPPRFSGLQFPNYSSELNVNALELDDSALYLCASSDRAFIEQYFGPGTRLTVT.

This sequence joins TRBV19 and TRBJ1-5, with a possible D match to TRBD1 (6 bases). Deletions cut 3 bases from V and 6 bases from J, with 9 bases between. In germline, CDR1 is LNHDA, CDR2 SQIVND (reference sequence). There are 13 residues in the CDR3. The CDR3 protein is CASSMGHGQPQHF. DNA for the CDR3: TGTGCCAGTAGTATGGGACATGGTCAGCCCCAGCATTTT.

In nucleotides, the CDR3 is TGTGCCACCAGCAGAGATAGGTCGGGCTATGGCTACACCTTC. Amino acid sequence: CATSRDRSGYGYTF. The J gene is TRBJ1-2, the V gene TRBV15; D gene uncertain. Trimming left V 0 bases short and J 4 bases short, with 9 bases between. The CDR3 runs 14 residues. From germline, CDR1 is LNHNV and CDR2 YYDKDF (reference sequence).

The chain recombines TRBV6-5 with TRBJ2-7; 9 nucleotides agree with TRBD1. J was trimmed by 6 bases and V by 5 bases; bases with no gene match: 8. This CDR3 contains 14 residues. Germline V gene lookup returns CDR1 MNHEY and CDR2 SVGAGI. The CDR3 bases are TGTGCCAGCAGTAATTGGGACAGGGTCGGCGAGCAGTACTTC. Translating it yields CASSNWDRVGEQYF.

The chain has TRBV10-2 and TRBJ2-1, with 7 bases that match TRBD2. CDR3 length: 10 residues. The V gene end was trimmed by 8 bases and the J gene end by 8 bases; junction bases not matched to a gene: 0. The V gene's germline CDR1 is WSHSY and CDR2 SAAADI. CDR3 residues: CASGRDEQFF. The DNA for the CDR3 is TGCGCCAGCGGGAGGGATGAGCAGTTCTTC.

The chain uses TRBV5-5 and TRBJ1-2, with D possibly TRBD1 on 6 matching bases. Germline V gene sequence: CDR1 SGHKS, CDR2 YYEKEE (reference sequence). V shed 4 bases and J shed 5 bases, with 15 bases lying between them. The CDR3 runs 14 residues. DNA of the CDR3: TGTGCCAGCAGCCCCACAGGGTTAGATTATGGCTACACCTTC. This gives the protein CASSPTGLDYGYTF.